This T cell receptor (beta chain) was obtained from a study of blood T cell repertoires in COVID-19. Cohort placement rested on clinical history that participants reported themselves. Assay: immunoSEQ multiplex PCR; the TCRdb copy retains only in-frame clones and omits some. The sample carries around 250,000 clones, around 80% recorded once. The source is a young man with acute COVID-19. Sequenced input: PBMCs or T cells enriched from blood (not recorded which).

CDR3 DNA: TGTGCCAGCAGTGAACCCCCCTTGACAGGTTTTCCCAACTATGGCTACACCTTC. It codes for CASSEPPLTGFPNYGYTF. The gene calls are TRBV6-1 and TRBJ1-2, with D maybe TRBD1 (6 bases). Trimming cost V 2 bases and J 2 bases, with 21 bases left between them. This CDR3 has 18 amino acids. Germline V gene lookup returns CDR1 MNHNS and CDR2 SASEGT.